This entry concerns a single T cell receptor beta chain. Antigen unknown. These data come from a study of CD8 T cells in ankylosing spondylitis. The study's findings and limits: The disease-linked clones had a CD8+ phenotype and low blood frequencies. A TCR beta motif made of about 8 highly homologous variants seemed typical of ankylosing spondylitis blood. Prior literature has documented some motif variants in synovial fluid and blood from reactive arthritis.

Preparation of TCR beta libraries was done by quantitative 5'-RACE with molecular barcodes. One entry per CDR3 protein results from TCRdb running MiXCR on the 5' RACE reads. The sample lists 470,000 or so distinct CDR3 sequences; 25% to 30% were seen once. The sequence derives from a male donor with ankylosing spondylitis. Specimen: blood, either unsorted or a sorted T cell fraction (not recorded which).

The CDR3 reads CSVMGETYNEQFF. The CDR3 DNA is TGCAGTGTCATGGGGGAGACGTACAATGAGCAGTTCTTC. The chain combines TRBV20-1 with TRBJ2-1; D assignment may be TRBD1 or TRBD2 (5 bases each). V was shortened by 7 bases and J by 4 bases, with 14 bases between the two germline ends. Germline values: CDR1 DFQATT, CDR2 SNEGSKA (reference sequence). This CDR3 spans 13 amino acids.